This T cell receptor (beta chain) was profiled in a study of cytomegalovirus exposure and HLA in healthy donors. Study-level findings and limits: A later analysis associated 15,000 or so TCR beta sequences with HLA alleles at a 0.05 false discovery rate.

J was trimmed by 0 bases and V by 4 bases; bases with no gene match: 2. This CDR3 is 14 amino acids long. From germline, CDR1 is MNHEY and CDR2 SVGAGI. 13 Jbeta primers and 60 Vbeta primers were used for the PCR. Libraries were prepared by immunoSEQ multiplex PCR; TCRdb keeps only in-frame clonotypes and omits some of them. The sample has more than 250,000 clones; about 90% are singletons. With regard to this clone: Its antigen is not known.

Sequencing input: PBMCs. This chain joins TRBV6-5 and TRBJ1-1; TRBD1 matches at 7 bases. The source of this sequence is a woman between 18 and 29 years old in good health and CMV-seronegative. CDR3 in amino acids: CASSSGGLNTEAFF. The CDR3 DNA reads TGTGCCAGCAGTTCAGGGGGGTTGAACACTGAAGCTTTCTTT.